This is a list of T cell receptor beta chains from one sample in a study of blood T cells in healthy people across ages. TCRdb ran MiXCR on the 5' RACE reads and lists one entry per CDR3 protein. The sample has about 1,400,000 distinct CDR3 sequences, 45% to 70% seen once. The specimen was blood. The receptors shown here come from a man aged 18 to 29 in good health. Each CDR3 is given with its conserved first and last residue. D genes are given only for firm matches. Part of the rows lack a size; the others show once, few, many or a class for expanded clones.

CDR3 | DNA | J | V | length | D | size
CSVEKETQYF | TGCAGCGTTGAAAAGGAGACCCAGTACTTC | TRBJ2-5 | TRBV29-1 | 10 | NA | many
CASSSWGANNEQFF | TGTGCCAGCAGTTCCTGGGGGGCCAACAATGAGCAGTTCTTC | TRBJ2-1 | TRBV13 | 14 | NA | NA
CASGRGKQYF | TGTGCCAGCGGAAGGGGAAAGCAGTACTTC | TRBJ2-4 | TRBV6-2/TRBV6-3 | 10 | NA | NA
CASRGGGVGFYGYTF | TGTGCCAGCAGGGGTGGGGGGGTCGGCTTCTATGGCTACACCTTC | TRBJ1-2 | TRBV2 | 15 | NA | NA
CSALGQGLSYEQYF | TGCAGTGCGCTGGGACAGGGCCTATCCTACGAGCAGTACTTC | TRBJ2-7 | TRBV20-1 | 14 | TRBD1 | NA
CASSHAGVGGNTIYF | TGCGCCAGCAGCCACGCAGGGGTGGGCGGAAACACCATATATTTT | TRBJ1-3 | TRBV4-1 | 15 | NA | NA
CASSQDSAALDTQYF | TGCGCCAGCAGCCAAGACTCCGCAGCGCTAGATACGCAGTATTTT | TRBJ2-3 | TRBV4-3 | 15 | NA | once
CASNRDINSPLHF | TGCGCCAGCAACCGGGACATTAATTCACCCCTCCACTTT | TRBJ1-6 | TRBV10-1 | 13 | NA | NA
CASSKILQPGGHHSDTQYF | TGTGCCAGCAGCAAAATCCTCCAACCCGGGGGACATCATTCGGATACGCAGTATTTT | TRBJ2-3 | TRBV21-1 | 19 | NA | few
CSARDLMGTESYEQYF | TGCAGTGCTAGAGATCTCATGGGGACAGAGTCCTACGAGCAGTACTTC | TRBJ2-7 | TRBV20-1 | 16 | TRBD1 | NA
CASNQGEPNEKLFF | TGTGCCAGCAATCAGGGGGAGCCTAATGAAAAACTGTTTTTT | TRBJ1-4 | TRBV6-6 | 14 | TRBD1 | NA
CASSLLTIITDTQYF | TGTGCCAGCAGTTTATTGACTATTATTACAGATACGCAGTATTTT | TRBJ2-3 | TRBV28 | 15 | NA | once
CASTELKALNEKLFF | TGTGCCAGTACAGAACTCAAGGCTTTAAATGAAAAACTGTTTTTT | TRBJ1-4 | TRBV2 | 15 | NA | NA
CSAASSIAGLTDTQYF | TGCAGTGCTGCTTCAAGTATAGCGGGCCTCACAGATACGCAGTATTTT | TRBJ2-3 | TRBV20-1 | 16 | TRBD2 | few
CASSEARREQYF | TGTGCCAGCAGTGAAGCAAGGCGGGAGCAGTACTTC | TRBJ2-7 | TRBV2 | 12 | NA | NA
CASSQEWSGRTTGELFF | TGTGCCAGCAGCCAAGAATGGAGCGGGAGAACCACCGGGGAGCTGTTTTTT | TRBJ2-2 | TRBV3-1 | 17 | TRBD2 | NA
CASSEEAAVSNEQYF | TGTGCCAGCAGTGAAGAGGCGGCAGTTTCCAACGAGCAGTACTTC | TRBJ2-7 | TRBV2 | 15 | NA | NA
CASSHGTRVETQYF | TGCGCCAGCAGCCACGGGACTAGGGTAGAGACCCAGTACTTC | TRBJ2-5 | TRBV5-1 | 14 | TRBD2 | NA
CASSEVRGNQPQHF | TGTGCCAGCAGTGAAGTCAGGGGTAATCAGCCCCAGCATTTT | TRBJ1-5 | TRBV6-1 | 14 | NA | few